The entry below describes one T cell receptor (beta chain). These data are taken from a study of blood T cell repertoires in COVID-19. Study summary: Samples taken during acute and convalescent COVID-19 were collected in the United States, Italy and Spain.

The repertoire was sequenced with immunoSEQ multiplex PCR; TCRdb's copy has only in-frame clones and lacks some. The data hold approximately 77,000 clones, with around nine tenths observed a single time. The ends were cut back, 4 bases at V and 7 bases at J, with 14 bases in the middle. From germline, CDR1 is MNHEY and CDR2 SVGEGT. This CDR3 contains 15 residues. The sequenced material came from peripheral blood. The sequence came from a man between 45 and 60 years old with active COVID-19. The rearrangement links TRBV6-2 or TRBV6-3 to TRBJ1-6; D remains unclear. The CDR3 spells CASSLSMAANSPLHF. CDR3 nucleotide sequence: TGTGCCAGCAGTTTAAGTATGGCAGCGAATTCACCCCTCCACTTT.